The 18 T cell receptor beta chains below all came from one sample that was sequenced in a study of memory CD4+ T cells and cytomegalovirus serostatus. Single viable CD3+CD4+CD8-CD45RO+ cells were sorted as the memory CD4+ T cells. TCRdb's table, derived via immunoSEQ multiplex PCR, lists solely in-frame clones and lacks some. The table shows tens of thousands of clones, with roughly 84% occurring only once. Sequenced: memory CD4+ T cells from blood. The receptor source for this set is an adult in good health and CMV-seronegative. Some clones in this sample may be carry-over from other donors' samples.

The genes are TRBV4-2 and TRBJ2-5, with 7 bases matching TRBD2. With V trimmed by 1 base and J by 1 base, 6 bases remained unmatched. The CDR3 totals 16 residues. Germline CDR1 is LGHNA and CDR2 is YNFKEQ. The CDR3: CASSQGGSGFQETQYF. The CDR3 nucleotides are TGTGCCAGCAGCCAAGGTGGTAGCGGGTTCCAAGAGACCCAGTACTTC.

DNA of the CDR3: TGCGCCAGCAGCTTGAGCGGGAACTCCTACGAGCAGTACTTC. Its protein product is CASSLSGNSYEQYF. The V call is TRBV5-1, the J call TRBJ2-7; 7 nucleotides agree with TRBD2. The J segment lost 0 bases and the V segment lost 1 base, leaving 1 base of the junction unmatched. The germline V gene has CDR1 SGHRS and CDR2 YFSETQ. The CDR3 contains 14 residues.

The CDR3 loop is CASSARTGFPEAFF. The CDR3 DNA follows: TGTGCCAGCAGCGCCCGGACAGGGTTCCCTGAAGCTTTCTTT. The chain employs TRBV7-2 and TRBJ1-1; 8 positions match TRBD1. V lost 5 bases, J lost 6 bases, and 8 bases stayed unmatched. CDR1 SGHTA and CDR2 FQGNSA come from the germline V gene. The CDR3 is 14 residues long.

The rearrangement joins TRBV4-1 to TRBJ2-7; D is unclear. CDR1 is MGHRA and CDR2 is YSYEKL in the germline V gene. V lost 4 bases and J 2 bases, leaving 18 bases between the germline ends. The CDR3 is 16 amino acids. CDR3 in DNA: TGCGCCAGCAGCCTCCGGTTAGAGAAATCAACCTACGAGCAGTACTTC. This sequence encodes CASSLRLEKSTYEQYF.

This clone occurred a few times. The genes are TRBV28 and TRBJ1-2, with 7 bases fitting TRBD1. This CDR3 has 12 amino acids. Looked up from germline, CDR1 is MDHEN and CDR2 is SYDVKM. The J segment lost 8 bases and the V segment lost 6 bases, leaving 6 bases of the junction unmatched. The CDR3 sequence is CASSQGEDGYTF. In DNA form, the CDR3 reads TGTGCCAGCAGCCAGGGGGAGGACGGCTACACCTTC.

The V and J genes are TRBV6-1 and TRBJ2-7, with 11 positions matching TRBD2. Trimming at V came to 9 bases and at J to 0 bases, leaving 7 bases not matched to a gene. This CDR3 is 15 amino acids long. Per germline, CDR1 MNHNS and CDR2 SASEGT. The CDR3 sequence is CASNLAGGSSYEQYF. CDR3 sequence (DNA): TGTGCCAGTAACTTAGCGGGAGGGAGCTCCTACGAGCAGTACTTC.

The rearrangement uses TRBV19 and TRBJ1-5; D is unresolved. The germline CDR1 and CDR2 sequences are LNHDA and SQIVND (reference sequence). Trimming took off 10 bases at V and 0 bases at J, with 13 bases between the two ends. The CDR3 is 14 residues long. This CDR3 reads CATRGEISNQPQHF. The CDR3 region has the DNA TGTGCCACCAGAGGAGAGATTAGCAATCAGCCCCAGCATTTT.

The table lists this clone with a count of one. An end of the junction does not agree with germline; a read error may underlie this. The rearrangement uses TRBV25-1 and TRBJ1-1, with TRBD1 matching 9 bases. Germline values: CDR1 MGHDK, CDR2 SYGVNS. This CDR3 is 16 amino acids long. For the CDR3, the DNA is TGTGCCAGCAGTAAATATCTGACAGGGGGAAATACTGAAGCTTTCTTT. Protein: CASSKYLTGGNTEAFF. Combining the CDR3 with reference TRBV25-1 and TRBJ1-1 gives the whole variable domain EADIYQTPRYLVIGTGKKITLECSQTMGHDKMYWYQQDPGMELHLIHYSYGVNSTEKGDLSSESTVSRIRTEHFPLTLESARPSHTSQYLCASSKYLTGGNTEAFFGQGTRLTVV.

The V call is TRBV6-1, the J call TRBJ1-3; no firm D call. The V end lost 8 bases, the J end lost 6 bases, and 17 bases lay between the germline ends. The CDR3 is 14 residues long. Germline V gene sequence: CDR1 MNHNS, CDR2 SASEGT. The CDR3 sequence is CASLQSWGENTIYF. For the CDR3, the DNA is TGTGCCAGCCTCCAATCTTGGGGTGAAAACACCATATATTTT.

This sequence joins TRBV5-1 and TRBJ2-5; maybe TRBD2 (5 bases). The CDR3 covers 14 residues. Per germline, CDR1 SGHRS and CDR2 YFSETQ. Deletions cut 4 bases from V and 4 bases from J, with 14 bases between. CDR3: CASSLALVVETQYF. The CDR3 coding sequence is TGCGCCAGCAGCCTAGCTCTAGTTGTAGAGACCCAGTACTTC.

The genes are TRBV6-1 and TRBJ2-5; no clear D. Germline V gene lookup returns CDR1 MNHNS and CDR2 SASEGT. V lost 5 bases to trimming and J lost 1 base, with 5 bases between them. The CDR3 contains 12 residues. The CDR3 region is CASSFGQETQYF. In nucleotides, the CDR3 is TGTGCCAGCAGTTTTGGCCAAGAGACCCAGTACTTC.

The chain employs TRBV7-2 and TRBJ1-5; D is ambiguous. V shed 2 bases and J shed 7 bases, with 15 bases lying between them. The length of the CDR3 is 15 residues. Germline CDR1 reads SGHTA; CDR2 reads FQGNSA. The CDR3 reads CASSLIPALGQPQHF. CDR3 coding DNA: TGTGCCAGCAGCTTAATCCCGGCCTTAGGACAGCCCCAGCATTTT.

The genes are TRBV6-5 and TRBJ2-2, with 8 bases matching TRBD1. The length of the CDR3 is 15 residues. CDR1 is MNHEY and CDR2 is SVGAGI in the germline V gene. J was trimmed by 1 base and V by 2 bases; bases with no gene match: 0. The CDR3 is CASSYDRGNTGELFF. The CDR3 bases are TGTGCCAGCAGTTACGACAGGGGGAACACCGGGGAGCTGTTTTTT.

The chain combines TRBV5-1 with TRBJ2-7; 9 positions agree with TRBD2. Trimming removed 7 bases from V and 6 bases from J; junction bases left unmatched: 11. Germline V CDR1 and CDR2: SGHRS, YFSETQ. The CDR3 extends over 14 amino acids. CDR3 sequence: CASGLSGSGGEQYF. The CDR3 DNA reads TGCGCCAGCGGCCTTAGCGGGAGTGGAGGCGAGCAGTACTTC.

CDR3 residues: CASSQELRGETQYF. Here the CDR3 DNA reads TGTGCCAGCAGCCAAGAATTAAGGGGAGAGACCCAGTACTTC. This chain links TRBV14 with TRBJ2-5, with D maybe TRBD1 (5 bases). Looked up from germline, CDR1 is SGHDN and CDR2 is FVKESK. The CDR3 is 14 residues long. V was pared by 0 bases and J by 4 bases, with 9 bases between.

CDR3 DNA: TGTGCCAGCAGCTTACAGGCTGGGACCCAGTACTTC. It translates to CASSLQAGTQYF. This chain joins TRBV7-2 and TRBJ2-5; D unresolved. In germline, CDR1 is SGHTA, CDR2 FQGNSA. Trimming shortened V by 2 bases and J by 7 bases, and 8 bases separated the two germline ends. The CDR3 totals 12 residues.

The chain combines TRBV18 with TRBJ1-1, with D perhaps matching TRBD1 (5 bases). The germline V gene has CDR1 KGHSH and CDR2 LQKENI. V lost 5 bases and J 7 bases, leaving 14 bases between the germline ends. This CDR3 region has 13 residues. This CDR3 reads CASSFSRGDEAFF. CDR3 in DNA: TGTGCCAGCTCATTCAGCCGGGGGGATGAAGCTTTCTTT.

Turning to this clone: A junction boundary mismatches the germline segment, possibly from a read error. CDR3 nucleotide sequence: TGTGCCAGCAGCTTACACAGGGGGAACGCTGAAGCTTTCTTT. This translates into CASSLHRGNAEAFF. The chain joins TRBV7-2 to TRBJ1-1; 8 bases map to TRBD1. This CDR3 has 14 amino acids. CDR1 is SGHTA, CDR2 FQGNSA, per germline.